The 19 T cell receptor beta chains given below trace back to one sample, sequenced in a study of cytomegalovirus exposure and HLA in healthy donors. Profiling relied on immunoSEQ multiplex PCR, and the TCRdb table lists in-frame clones only, not all of them. The profile covers about 200,000 clones, with roughly three quarters appearing a single time and 0.95% to 1.5% taken by the ten largest. Sequencing used PBMCs. The receptor source for this set is a young woman in good health and CMV-seronegative.

Only a few counts were recorded for this clone. The chain joins TRBV5-6 to TRBJ2-5; D is unresolved. The CDR3 length is 15 residues. The V end lost 1 base, the J end lost 1 base, and 11 bases lay between the germline ends. Per germline, CDR1 SGHDT and CDR2 YYEEEE. CDR3 sequence (DNA): TGTGCCAGCAGCTTGCCGGGTCAAAGCCAAGAGACCCAGTACTTC. It encodes CASSLPGQSQETQYF.

The rearrangement joins TRBV27 to TRBJ2-3; 9 bases are shared with TRBD1. Germline CDR1 reads MNHEY; CDR2 reads SMNVEV (reference sequence). The CDR3 consists of 15 residues. V lost 7 bases and J lost 5; bases outside the gene matches: 10. The CDR3 protein is CASTGLGQGRDTQYF. In DNA, the CDR3 is TGTGCCAGCACCGGGTTAGGACAGGGGAGAGATACGCAGTATTTT.

The chain joins TRBV27 to TRBJ2-7, with TRBD1 matching over 7 bases. Unmatched junction bases numbered 7, after V lost 5 bases and J lost 3 bases. This CDR3 comprises 14 residues. Germline V CDR1 and CDR2: MNHEY, SMNVEV (reference sequence). In DNA, the CDR3 is TGTGCCAGCAGTACCGTACGACAGGGCTACGAGCAGTACTTC. Translation: CASSTVRQGYEQYF.

This clone was seen only once. The CDR3 here is CASSLGRLVAYNEQFF. CDR3 nucleotides: TGTGCCAGCAGCTTGGGGCGACTAGTGGCCTACAATGAGCAGTTCTTC. The chain has TRBV7-7 and TRBJ2-1; possibly TRBD2 for D (6 bases). The CDR3 sequence is 16 residues long. Looked up from germline, CDR1 is SSHAT and CDR2 is FNYEAQ (reference sequence). Deletions cut 3 bases from V and 2 bases from J, with 14 bases between.

The chain joins TRBV18 to TRBJ2-7; TRBD1 matches 8 bases. This CDR3 contains 19 residues. Trimming at V came to 5 bases and at J to 1 base, leaving 19 bases not matched to a gene. Germline V CDR1 and CDR2: KGHSH, LQKENI. Here the CDR3 DNA reads TGTGCCAGCTCAGTGTACCAGGGGGCGATTCGTAAGGGGTCCTACGAGCAGTACTTC. Residues: CASSVYQGAIRKGSYEQYF.

V is TRBV5-4 and J is TRBJ2-3; D possibly corresponds to TRBD2 (5 bases). Trimming cost V 2 bases and J 3 bases, with 10 bases left between them. Germline V gene sequence: CDR1 SGHNT, CDR2 YYREEE (reference sequence). This CDR3 comprises 14 residues. The CDR3 loop is CASSLPSRTDTQYF. Here the CDR3 DNA reads TGTGCCAGCAGCTTACCTAGCAGGACAGATACGCAGTATTTT.

The chain couples TRBV5-1 to TRBJ2-7; unclear D gene. V was clipped by 0 bases and J by 5 bases, with 3 bases between them. The CDR3 is 11 residues long. CDR1 is SGHRS, CDR2 YFSETQ, per germline. In nucleotides, the CDR3 is TGCGCCAGCAGCTTGGGAGACGAGCAGTACTTC. It yields the protein CASSLGDEQYF.

The chain is built from TRBV27 and TRBJ2-3; 8 positions match TRBD2. The CDR3 runs to 16 residues. Trimming cost V 6 bases and J 0 bases; bases outside gene matches: 8. Germline V gene lookup returns CDR1 MNHEY and CDR2 SMNVEV (reference sequence). CDR3 protein: CASSRGGLASTDTQYF. DNA of the CDR3: TGTGCCAGCAGCAGAGGTGGACTAGCAAGCACAGATACGCAGTATTTT.

The rearrangement links TRBV7-2 to TRBJ1-6, with D possibly being TRBD1 (6 bases). The CDR3 spans 17 residues. V lost 3 bases and J 6 bases, leaving 18 bases between the germline ends. Germline V gene data show CDR1 as SGHTA and CDR2 as FQGNSA. The CDR3 sequence: CASSLIWGPRPNSPLHF. CDR3 sequence (DNA): TGTGCCAGCAGCTTGATATGGGGGCCCCGGCCTAATTCACCCCTCCACTTT.

The gene calls are TRBV30 and TRBJ1-6; TRBD1 matches at 7 bases. Germline loops: CDR1 GTSNPN, CDR2 SVGIG (reference sequence). Germline trimming cut 8 bases from V and 5 bases from J; bases unmatched to any gene: 6. The CDR3 consists of 13 residues. The CDR3 DNA sequence: TGTGCCAGCCTTGACAGGGATAATTCACCCCTCCACTTT. Translating it yields CASLDRDNSPLHF. Full variable domain (missing parts from reference TRBV30 and TRBJ1-6): SQTIHQWPATLVQPVGSPLSLECTVEGTSNPNLYWYRQAAGRGLQLLFYSVGIGQISSEVPQNLSASRPQDRQFILSSKKLLLSDSGFYLCASLDRDNSPLHFGNGTRLTVT.

The chain combines TRBV6-1 with TRBJ2-2, with a possible D match to TRBD2 (7 bases). The germline CDR1 and CDR2 sequences are MNHNS and SASEGT. V lost 8 bases, J lost 0 bases, and 13 bases lay in between. The CDR3 spans 15 residues. CDR3 amino acids: CASWGGQANTGELFF. CDR3 nucleotide sequence: TGTGCCAGCTGGGGGGGGCAAGCGAACACCGGGGAGCTGTTTTTT.

V and J are TRBV5-1 and TRBJ2-6; no definite D call. The CDR3 has 16 amino acids. Trimming took off 4 bases at V and 0 bases at J, with 11 bases between the two ends. The germline V gene has CDR1 SGHRS and CDR2 YFSETQ. DNA for the CDR3: TGCGCCAGCAGCCCCAAATTGAGCTCTGGGGCCAACGTCCTGACTTTC. This translates into CASSPKLSSGANVLTF.

This clone was detected once. The chain couples TRBV18 to TRBJ2-1; 10 bases align to TRBD2. This CDR3 is built from 20 residues. V lost 4 bases and J lost 0; bases outside the gene matches: 15. Per germline, CDR1 KGHSH and CDR2 LQKENI. CDR3 coding DNA: TGTGCCAGCTCACGCCGCGGTACTAGCGGGGCAGAGAGCTCCTACAATGAGCAGTTCTTC. This translates into CASSRRGTSGAESSYNEQFF.

This rearrangement joins TRBV7-9 to TRBJ1-1; 7 bases are shared with TRBD1. Germline CDR1 reads SEHNR; CDR2 reads FQNEAQ (reference sequence). V gave up 5 bases and J gave up 1 base; unmatched junction bases: 4. This CDR3 region has 14 residues. The DNA for the CDR3 is TGTGCCAGCAGCCGACAGGGACAGAACACTGAAGCTTTCTTT. It specifies CASSRQGQNTEAFF.

Notes on this clone: The sample contains more than one DNA sequence encoding this CDR3. The chain combines TRBV5-1 with TRBJ2-3; D is undetermined. V was shortened by 4 bases and J by 0 bases, with 6 bases between the two germline ends. Germline lookup yields CDR1 SGHRS and CDR2 YFSETQ. The CDR3 totals 13 residues. CDR3 region: CASSPGSTDTQYF. The CDR3 DNA follows: TGCGCCAGCAGCCCCGGTAGCACAGATACGCAGTATTTT.

V gene TRBV6-6 combines with J gene TRBJ2-5, with 12 nucleotides matching TRBD2. Trimming took 5 bases from V and 4 from J; bases not matched to a gene: 5. This CDR3 comprises 15 residues. CDR1 is MNHNY and CDR2 is SVGAGI in the germline V gene (reference sequence). The CDR3 DNA follows: TGTGCCAGCAGTCTAGCGGGAGGGGGCCGAGAGACCCAGTACTTC. Translated: CASSLAGGGRETQYF.

The J gene is TRBJ2-2, the V gene TRBV6-7; 11 nucleotides match TRBD1. TRBV6-7 is an ORF, with its function uncertain. This CDR3 comprises 17 residues. J was trimmed by 4 bases and V by 6 bases; bases with no gene match: 10. For the CDR3, the DNA is TGTGCCAGCAGGATGGGACAGGGGGGAAGACGCACCGGGGAGCTGTTTTTT. Its protein is CASRMGQGGRRTGELFF.

The chain couples TRBV6-5 to TRBJ2-5; no clear D. CDR1 is MNHEY and CDR2 is SVGAGI in the germline V gene. The germline V and J ends were trimmed by 8 bases and 5 bases, with 9 bases remaining between them. The CDR3 consists of 11 residues. The CDR3 DNA reads as TGTGCCAGCCTCCGTCTTGAGACCCAGTACTTC. The encoded protein is CASLRLETQYF.

This chain links TRBV6-1 with TRBJ1-5; 7 nucleotides match TRBD1. Germline V gene lookup returns CDR1 MNHNS and CDR2 SASEGT. V shed 5 bases, J shed 5 bases, and the junction held 6 bases outside the gene matches. CDR3 length: 14 amino acids. This CDR3 reads CASSSTGWYQPQHF. CDR3 DNA sequence: TGTGCCAGCAGTTCGACAGGGTGGTATCAGCCCCAGCATTTT.